A selection of T cell receptor beta chains follows, all from one sample in a study of T cells after yellow fever vaccination. TCRdb analysed the 5' RACE reads with MiXCR anew, one entry per CDR3 protein. The sample records 300,000 to 400,000 distinct CDR3 sequences, around 10% being singletons. Sequencing was performed on CD4+ T cells sorted from PBMCs, taken 45 days after the yellow fever booster vaccination. Every receptor here comes from a young man who received the YFV17D yellow fever vaccine. Both conserved end residues are part of each CDR3. The order of the fields is clone size, V gene, D gene, J gene, CDR3 protein, CDR3 DNA. A D gene is named only where the DNA matches it firmly. Clone size appears in some rows only: once, few, many, or a class for an expanded clone.

>-|TRBV4-1|TRBD1|TRBJ1-5
CASQPGTGLYWPQHF
TGCGCCAGCCAACCCGGGACAGGACTCTATTGGCCCCAGCATTTT
>many|TRBV29-1|TRBD1|TRBJ2-3
CSVDGRGRTDTQYF
TGCAGCGTTGACGGCAGGGGGCGGACAGATACGCAGTATTTT
>few|TRBV5-5|-|TRBJ2-6
CASSVQQGIISGANVLTF
TGTGCCAGCAGCGTCCAACAGGGTATCATCTCTGGGGCCAACGTCCTGACTTTC
>few|TRBV3-1|TRBD2|TRBJ2-1
CASSHQNSGLEQFF
TGTGCCAGCAGCCACCAGAATAGCGGGCTCGAGCAGTTCTTC
>few|TRBV5-1|-|TRBJ1-4
CASSLAVGLSGEKLFF
TGCGCCAGCAGCTTGGCCGTAGGGCTATCCGGTGAAAAACTGTTTTTT
>few|TRBV7-3|-|TRBJ1-5
CASSLMGEGSNQPQHF
TGTGCCAGCAGCTTAATGGGAGAAGGGAGCAATCAGCCCCAGCATTTT
>-|TRBV27|-|TRBJ2-6
CASSILSSGANVLTF
TGTGCCAGCAGTATCCTGAGCTCTGGGGCCAACGTCCTGACTTTC
>many|TRBV9|TRBD1|TRBJ1-1
CASSVEDRGWDTEAFF
TGTGCCAGCAGCGTAGAGGACAGGGGGTGGGACACTGAAGCTTTCTTT
>few|TRBV6-5|TRBD1|TRBJ1-4
CASRIRQGLTEKLFF
TGTGCCAGCAGAATCAGACAGGGTCTAACTGAAAAACTGTTTTTT
>-|TRBV9|-|TRBJ2-3
CASSVTQTSTDTQYF
TGTGCCAGCAGCGTAACTCAGACTAGCACAGATACGCAGTATTTT
>-|TRBV19|-|TRBJ2-5
CASRPLSHRPQETQYF
TGTGCCAGTAGACCCCTCTCTCACAGGCCTCAAGAGACCCAGTACTTC
>-|TRBV5-1|-|TRBJ1-1
CASSLGVGDTEAFF
TGCGCCAGCAGCTTGGGGGTCGGGGACACTGAAGCTTTCTTT